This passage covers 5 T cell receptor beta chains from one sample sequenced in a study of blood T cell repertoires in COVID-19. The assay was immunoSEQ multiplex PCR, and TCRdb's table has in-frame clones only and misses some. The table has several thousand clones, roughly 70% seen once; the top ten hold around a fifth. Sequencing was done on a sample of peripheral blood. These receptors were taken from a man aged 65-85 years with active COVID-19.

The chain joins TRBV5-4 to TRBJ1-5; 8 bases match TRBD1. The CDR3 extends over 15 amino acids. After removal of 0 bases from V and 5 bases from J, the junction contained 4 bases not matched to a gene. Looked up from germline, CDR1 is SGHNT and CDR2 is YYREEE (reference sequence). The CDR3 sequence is CASSLDQTGDQPQHF. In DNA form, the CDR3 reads TGTGCCAGCAGCTTGGACCAGACAGGGGATCAGCCCCAGCATTTT. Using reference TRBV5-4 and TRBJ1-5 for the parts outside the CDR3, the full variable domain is ETGVTQSPTHLIKTRGQQVTLRCSSQSGHNTVSWYQQALGQGPQFIFQYYREEENGRGNFPPRFSGLQFPNYSSELNVNALELDDSALYLCASSLDQTGDQPQHFGDGTRLSIL.

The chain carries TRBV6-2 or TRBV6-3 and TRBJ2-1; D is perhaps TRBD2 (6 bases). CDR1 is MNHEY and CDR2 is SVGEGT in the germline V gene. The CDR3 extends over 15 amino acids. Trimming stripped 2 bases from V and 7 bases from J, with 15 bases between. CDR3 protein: CASSYEAGPWNEQFF. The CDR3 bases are TGTGCCAGCAGTTACGAGGCGGGGCCCTGGAATGAGCAGTTCTTC.

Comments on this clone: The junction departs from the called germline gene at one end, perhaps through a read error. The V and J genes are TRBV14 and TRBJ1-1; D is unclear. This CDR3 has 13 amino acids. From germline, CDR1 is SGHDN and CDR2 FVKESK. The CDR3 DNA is TGTGCCAGCAGCCAAGACAGGAACGCTGAAGCTTTCTTT. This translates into CASSQDRNAEAFF.

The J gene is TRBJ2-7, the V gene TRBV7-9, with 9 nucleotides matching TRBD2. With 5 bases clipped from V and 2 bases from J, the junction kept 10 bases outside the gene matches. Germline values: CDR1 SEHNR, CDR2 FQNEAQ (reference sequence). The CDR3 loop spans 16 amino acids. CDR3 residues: CASSQLGGRATYEQYF. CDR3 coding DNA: TGTGCCAGCAGCCAGTTAGGCGGGAGGGCTACCTACGAGCAGTACTTC.

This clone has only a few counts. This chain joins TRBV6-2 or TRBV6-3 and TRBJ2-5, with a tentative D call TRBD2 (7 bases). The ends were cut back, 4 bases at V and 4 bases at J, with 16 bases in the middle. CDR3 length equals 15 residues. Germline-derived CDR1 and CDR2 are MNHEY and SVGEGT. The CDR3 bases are TGTGCCAGCAGTTGGAGGGGGGAGGGCCGAGAGACCCAGTACTTC. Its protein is CASSWRGEGRETQYF.